Each of the 22 T cell receptor beta chains below was sequenced from the same sample in a study of beta chain features in type 1 diabetes. Sequencing targeted expressed TCRB transcripts, as all isolated RNA had been reverse transcribed. Method: immunoSEQ multiplex PCR; TCRdb's copy keeps in-frame clones and lacks some. There are 500,000 to 700,000 clones in the sample; 15% to 19% occur only once, and 0.07% to 0.095% lies in the top ten. Sequenced input: naive CD4+ T cells from blood. The receptors here all came from a man aged 18 to 29 in good health.

This clone was seen only a few times. This chain links TRBV11-3 with TRBJ2-1; 7 bases agree with TRBD1. V was pared by 5 bases and J by 5 bases, with 3 bases of the junction left unmatched. This CDR3 has 13 amino acids. CDR1 is SGHNT and CDR2 is YENEEA in the germline V gene. The CDR3 region is CASSRDSNNEQFF. The CDR3 nucleotides read TGTGCCAGCAGCCGGGACAGCAACAATGAGCAGTTCTTC.

The CDR3 reads CASSSPVPGGYEQYF. CDR3 bases: TGTGCCAGCAGTTCTCCAGTTCCCGGCGGTTACGAGCAGTACTTC. The V call is TRBV28, the J call TRBJ2-7; no firm D call. The germline CDR1 and CDR2 sequences are MDHEN and SYDVKM. V dropped 4 bases and J dropped 4 bases, with 17 bases sitting between them. The CDR3 is made up of 15 amino acids.

In regard to this clone: The sample contains more than one DNA sequence encoding this CDR3. V usage is TRBV7-9 and J usage is TRBJ2-6, with no clear D. The CDR3 runs to 13 residues. The V end was cut by 3 bases, the J end by 4 bases, with 4 bases between. Germline CDR1 reads SEHNR; CDR2 reads FQNEAQ (reference sequence). Written as DNA, the CDR3 is TGTGCCAGCAGCTTCCTGGGGGCCAACGTCCTGACTTTC. Its protein is CASSFLGANVLTF. Full variable domain (rest looked up from reference TRBV7-9 and TRBJ2-6): DTGVSQNPRHKITKRGQNVTFRCDPISEHNRLYWYRQTLGQGPEFLTYFQNEAQLEKSRLLSDRFSAERPKGSFSTLEIQRTEQGDSAMYLCASSFLGANVLTFGAGSRLTVL.

J is TRBJ1-4 and V is TRBV6-6; D unclear. Trimming left V 0 bases short and J 11 bases short, with 16 bases between. The CDR3 runs to 15 residues. Germline V gene lookup returns CDR1 MNHNY and CDR2 SVGAGI (reference sequence). The CDR3, as DNA: TGTGCCAGCAGTTACTCCAGTGGCCTGGGAGGGAAACTGTTTTTT. Translation gives CASSYSSGLGGKLFF.

This chain joins TRBV7-2 and TRBJ1-4; possible D gene TRBD1, 5 bases. CDR1 and CDR2 from the germline V gene are SGHTA and FQGNSA. This CDR3 spans 16 amino acids. V lost 5 bases and J 0 bases, leaving 13 bases between the germline ends. The DNA for the CDR3 is TGTGCCAGCAGCAACCGACAGTTAGCAACTAATGAAAAACTGTTTTTT. It specifies CASSNRQLATNEKLFF.

The chain recombines TRBV29-1 with TRBJ2-7; 9 nucleotides line up with TRBD1. Germline CDR1 SQVTM, CDR2 ANQGSEA. The V and J ends lost 4 bases and 4 bases, in that order; junction bases with no gene match: 8. The CDR3 totals 14 residues. CDR3 in DNA: TGCAGCGTTGTGGTGACAGGGGGAACTTACGAGCAGTACTTC. Protein: CSVVVTGGTYEQYF.

This clone was counted only a few times. The chain links TRBV28 to TRBJ2-3; TRBD2 is a possible D gene (6 bases). From germline, CDR1 is MDHEN and CDR2 SYDVKM. This CDR3 is built from 15 residues. The V and J ends lost 4 bases and 1 base respectively, with 12 bases between them. The CDR3 region is CASSSPGLRTDTQYF. CDR3 DNA sequence: TGTGCCAGCAGTTCGCCGGGACTTCGCACAGATACGCAGTATTTT. Full variable domain (missing parts from reference TRBV28 and TRBJ2-3): DVKVTQSSRYLVKRTGEKVFLECVQDMDHENMFWYRQDPGLGLRLIYFSYDVKMKEKGDIPEGYSVSREKKERFSLILESASTNQTSMYLCASSSPGLRTDTQYFGPGTRLTVL.

The CDR3 loop reads CASSLPSNTEAFF. DNA for the CDR3: TGCGCCAGCAGCTTGCCCTCGAACACTGAAGCTTTCTTT. V is TRBV5-1 and J is TRBJ1-1; D gene uncertain. Looked up from germline, CDR1 is SGHRS and CDR2 is YFSETQ. The V end was cut by 1 base, the J end by 1 base, with 5 bases between. The CDR3 extends over 13 amino acids.

V and J are TRBV7-9 and TRBJ2-5, with D possibly called TRBD1 or TRBD2 (5 bases each). The CDR3 spans 14 residues. V lost 5 bases and J 2 bases, leaving 12 bases between the germline ends. Germline V gives CDR1 SEHNR, CDR2 FQNEAQ (reference sequence). The CDR3 here is CASSRDLNQETQYF. The CDR3 coding sequence is TGTGCCAGCAGCCGGGACCTGAATCAAGAGACCCAGTACTTC.

The chain has TRBV7-9 and TRBJ2-1, with TRBD2 matching over 14 bases. The length of the CDR3 is 18 residues. Germline CDR1 reads SEHNR; CDR2 reads FQNEAQ (reference sequence). The trim removed 8 bases at V and 1 base at J, leaving 10 bases unmatched. The CDR3 DNA follows: TGTGCCAGCCACCGAATGACTAGCGGGAGGGTATCCTACAATGAGCAGTTCTTC. Amino acid sequence: CASHRMTSGRVSYNEQFF.

This clone has only a few counts. The chain joins TRBV9 to TRBJ1-5; unclear D gene. Looked up from germline, CDR1 is SGDLS and CDR2 is YYNGEE. Trimming pared 3 bases from V and 2 bases from J, leaving 9 bases between. This CDR3 has 14 amino acids. The CDR3 DNA reads as TGTGCCAGCAGCGAAACACCCGGCAATCAGCCCCAGCATTTT. Translating gives CASSETPGNQPQHF.

This clone was detected a few times. This chain connects TRBV9 to TRBJ1-2, with D maybe TRBD1 (5 bases). Trimming removed 2 bases at V and 6 bases at J, with 14 bases between. The CDR3 contains 14 residues. CDR1 SGDLS and CDR2 YYNGEE come from the germline V gene. Here the CDR3 reads CASSVDTGVHGYTF. CDR3 sequence (DNA): TGTGCCAGCAGCGTTGATACGGGGGTGCATGGCTACACCTTC.

This chain connects TRBV30 to TRBJ2-3, with 7 bases lining up with TRBD2. Trimming removed 7 bases from V and 5 bases from J; junction bases left unmatched: 12. Looked up from germline, CDR1 is GTSNPN and CDR2 is SVGIG (reference sequence). There are 14 residues in the CDR3. The CDR3 DNA is TGTGCCTCAGCATTGGGCGGGGGTGTAGATACGCAGTATTTT. Amino acids: CASALGGGVDTQYF.

This sequence joins TRBV6-5 and TRBJ1-3; D unclear. Germline loops: CDR1 MNHEY, CDR2 SVGAGI. This CDR3 comprises 15 residues. V lost 4 bases and J lost 0, with 10 bases in between. CDR3: CASSLKAYSGNTIYF. In nucleotides, the CDR3 is TGTGCCAGCAGTTTAAAGGCTTACTCTGGAAACACCATATATTTT.

The chain couples TRBV5-1 to TRBJ2-5; no definite D call. The V and J ends lost 2 bases and 1 base respectively, with 9 bases between them. This CDR3 contains 14 residues. Per germline, CDR1 SGHRS and CDR2 YFSETQ. CDR3 sequence (DNA): TGCGCCAGCAGCTTAAACCCAGGCCAAGAGACCCAGTACTTC. Translation gives CASSLNPGQETQYF.

V is TRBV7-9 and J is TRBJ2-1; D may correspond to TRBD1 or TRBD2 (7 bases each). Trimming removed 5 bases from V and 6 bases from J, with 17 bases in between. The CDR3 contains 15 residues. The V gene's germline CDR1 is SEHNR and CDR2 FQNEAQ (reference sequence). The CDR3 DNA reads TGTGCCAGCAGCCCCAGGGGGGGGCCTAGCAATGAGCAGTTCTTC. This translates into CASSPRGGPSNEQFF.

Worth noting for this clone: In the same sample, other DNA sequences code for this CDR3. The V and J genes are TRBV29-1 and TRBJ1-1, with a possible D match to TRBD1 (5 bases). V lost 6 bases and J lost 0, with 8 bases in between. The germline gives CDR1 SQVTM, CDR2 ANQGSEA. The CDR3 spans 12 residues. The DNA of the CDR3 is TGCAGCGTGGGGACGGTGAACACTGAAGCTTTCTTT. As protein: CSVGTVNTEAFF.

J is TRBJ1-4 and V is TRBV18, with a tentative D call TRBD1 (5 bases). Between the trimmed V and J ends, which lost 3 bases and 8 bases, there was a span of 13 bases. This CDR3 has 14 amino acids. CDR1 KGHSH and CDR2 LQKENI come from the germline V gene. The CDR3 DNA follows: TGTGCCAGCTCACCCCGGGAGGGGAACGAAAAACTGTTTTTT. Its translation is CASSPREGNEKLFF.

The chain joins TRBV4-2 to TRBJ2-3; maybe TRBD2 (5 bases). Germline V gene sequence: CDR1 LGHNA, CDR2 YNFKEQ. Trimming shortened V by 0 bases and J by 2 bases, and 12 bases separated the two germline ends. CDR3 size: 16 residues. The CDR3 loop is CASSQELAFSTDTQYF. Here the CDR3 DNA reads TGTGCCAGCAGCCAAGAGCTAGCCTTTTCCACAGATACGCAGTATTTT.

The chain uses TRBV9 and TRBJ2-7; 7 bases align to TRBD1. Germline V gene data show CDR1 as SGDLS and CDR2 as YYNGEE. This CDR3 has 14 residues. V lost 0 bases, J lost 3 bases, and 3 bases stayed unmatched. The DNA for the CDR3 is TGTGCCAGCAGCGTAGAGGCAGGGGGCTACGAGCAGTACTTC. Translated, it gives CASSVEAGGYEQYF. Based on the CDR3 plus reference TRBV9 and TRBJ2-7, the full variable domain is DSGVTQTPKHLITATGQRVTLRCSPRSGDLSVYWYQQSLDQGLQFLIQYYNGEERAKGNILERFSAQQFPDLHSELNLSSLELGDSALYFCASSVEAGGYEQYFGPGTRLTVT.

The gene calls are TRBV27 and TRBJ2-7; weak D call: TRBD2 (6 bases). From germline, CDR1 is MNHEY and CDR2 SMNVEV (reference sequence). The CDR3 has 14 residues. V lost 7 bases, J lost 2 bases, and 15 bases lay in between. CDR3 coding DNA: TGTGCCAGCACAAGTGGAGGGGTTCCCTACGAGCAGTACTTC. Translated: CASTSGGVPYEQYF.

V is TRBV7-8 and J is TRBJ2-7; 12 positions match TRBD2. V trimming: 2 bases; J trimming: 4 bases; junction bases outside the gene matches: 6. The CDR3 sequence is 16 residues long. From germline, CDR1 is SGHVS and CDR2 FQNEAQ. The CDR3 coding sequence is TGTGCCAGCAGCTTAACCATGACTAGCGGGAGTTACGAGCAGTACTTC. Its translation is CASSLTMTSGSYEQYF.